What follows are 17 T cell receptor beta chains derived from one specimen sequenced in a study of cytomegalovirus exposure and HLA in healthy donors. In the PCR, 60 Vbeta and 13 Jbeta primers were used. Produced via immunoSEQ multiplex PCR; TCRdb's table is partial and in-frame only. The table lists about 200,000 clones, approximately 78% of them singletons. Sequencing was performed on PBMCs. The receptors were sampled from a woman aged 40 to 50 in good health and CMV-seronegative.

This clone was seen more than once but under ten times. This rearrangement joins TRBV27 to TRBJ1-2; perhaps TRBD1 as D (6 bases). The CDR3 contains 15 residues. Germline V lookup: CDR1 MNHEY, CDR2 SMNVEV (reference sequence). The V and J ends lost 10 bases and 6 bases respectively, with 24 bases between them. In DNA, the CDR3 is TGTGCCACCAGAGATCCGGACAGTTTTATCCATGGCTACACCTTC. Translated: CATRDPDSFIHGYTF.

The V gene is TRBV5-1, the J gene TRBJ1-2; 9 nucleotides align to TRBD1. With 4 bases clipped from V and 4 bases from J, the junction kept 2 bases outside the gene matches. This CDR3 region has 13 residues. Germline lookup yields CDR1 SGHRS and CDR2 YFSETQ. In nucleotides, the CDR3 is TGCGCCAGCAGCATGGACAGGGGCTATGGCTACACCTTC. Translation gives CASSMDRGYGYTF.

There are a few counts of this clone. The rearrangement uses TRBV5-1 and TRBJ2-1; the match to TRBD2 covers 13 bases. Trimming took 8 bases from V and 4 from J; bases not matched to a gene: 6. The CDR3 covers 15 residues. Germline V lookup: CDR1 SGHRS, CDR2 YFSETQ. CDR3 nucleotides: TGCGCCAGTCAACTAGCGGGAGGGACATACAATGAGCAGTTCTTC. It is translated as CASQLAGGTYNEQFF.

This chain's CDR3 is CASSQDLGGRGEETQYF. Here the CDR3 DNA reads TGCGCCAGCAGCCAAGATTTAGGCGGGAGGGGGGAAGAGACCCAGTACTTC. V usage is TRBV4-1 and J usage is TRBJ2-5; 9 bases agree with TRBD2. The V and J ends lost 0 bases and 3 bases, in that order; junction bases with no gene match: 8. The CDR3 sequence is 17 residues long. The germline V gene encodes CDR1 MGHRA and CDR2 YSYEKL.

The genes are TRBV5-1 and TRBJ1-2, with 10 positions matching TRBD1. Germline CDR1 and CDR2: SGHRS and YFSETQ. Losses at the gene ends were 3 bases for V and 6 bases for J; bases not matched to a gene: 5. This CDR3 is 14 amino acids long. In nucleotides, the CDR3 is TGCGCCAGCAGCTCCAGGACAGGGGGTAATGGCTACACCTTC. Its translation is CASSSRTGGNGYTF.

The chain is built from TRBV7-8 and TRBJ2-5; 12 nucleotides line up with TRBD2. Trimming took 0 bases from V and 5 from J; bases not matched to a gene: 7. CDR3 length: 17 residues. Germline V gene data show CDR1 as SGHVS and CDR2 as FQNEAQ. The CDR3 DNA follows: TGTGCCAGCAGCTTAGCGCTAGCGGGAGGGCAGGAGGAGACCCAGTACTTC. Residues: CASSLALAGGQEETQYF.

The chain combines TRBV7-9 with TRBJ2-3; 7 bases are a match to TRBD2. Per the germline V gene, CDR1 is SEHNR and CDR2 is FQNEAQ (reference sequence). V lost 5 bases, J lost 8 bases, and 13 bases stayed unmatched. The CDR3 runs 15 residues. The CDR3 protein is CASSRSSTGGGTQYF. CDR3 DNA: TGTGCCAGCAGCAGGAGTTCGACGGGAGGAGGTACGCAGTATTTT.

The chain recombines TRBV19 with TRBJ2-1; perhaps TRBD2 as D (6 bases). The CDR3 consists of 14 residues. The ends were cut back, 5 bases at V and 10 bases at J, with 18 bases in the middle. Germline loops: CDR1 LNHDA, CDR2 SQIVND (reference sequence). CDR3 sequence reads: CASSPMSPREEQFF. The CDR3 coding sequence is TGTGCCAGTAGTCCTATGAGCCCACGGGAGGAGCAGTTCTTC.

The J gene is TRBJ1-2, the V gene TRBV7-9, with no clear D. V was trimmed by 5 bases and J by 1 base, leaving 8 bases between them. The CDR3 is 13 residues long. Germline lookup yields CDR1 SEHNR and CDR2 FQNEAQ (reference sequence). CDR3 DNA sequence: TGTGCCAGCAGCCTTGGAGATAACTATGGCTACACCTTC. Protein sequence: CASSLGDNYGYTF.

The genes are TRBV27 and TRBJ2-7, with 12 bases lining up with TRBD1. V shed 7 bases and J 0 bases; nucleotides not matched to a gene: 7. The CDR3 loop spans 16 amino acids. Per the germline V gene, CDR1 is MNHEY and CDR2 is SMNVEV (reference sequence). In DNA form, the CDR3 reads TGTGCCAGCACTCTACAGGGACAGGGGGCCTCCTACGAGCAGTACTTC. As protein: CASTLQGQGASYEQYF.

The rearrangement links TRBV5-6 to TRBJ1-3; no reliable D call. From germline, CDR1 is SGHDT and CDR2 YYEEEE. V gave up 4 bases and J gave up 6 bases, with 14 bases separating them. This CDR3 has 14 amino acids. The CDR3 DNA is TGTGCCAGCAGCCGACAACAGCTTCTAAACACCATATATTTT. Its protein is CASSRQQLLNTIYF.

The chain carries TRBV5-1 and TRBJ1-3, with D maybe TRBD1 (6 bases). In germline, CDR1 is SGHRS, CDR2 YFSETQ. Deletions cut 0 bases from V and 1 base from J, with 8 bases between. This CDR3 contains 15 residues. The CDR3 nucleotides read TGCGCCAGCAGCTTGGCCGGGACATCTGGAAACACCATATATTTT. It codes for CASSLAGTSGNTIYF.

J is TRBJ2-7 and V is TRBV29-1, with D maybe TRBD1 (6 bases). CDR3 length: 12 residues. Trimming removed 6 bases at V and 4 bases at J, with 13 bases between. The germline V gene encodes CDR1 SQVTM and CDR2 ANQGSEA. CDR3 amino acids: CSVDVQGYEQYF. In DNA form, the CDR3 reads TGCAGCGTGGATGTACAGGGTTACGAGCAGTACTTC.

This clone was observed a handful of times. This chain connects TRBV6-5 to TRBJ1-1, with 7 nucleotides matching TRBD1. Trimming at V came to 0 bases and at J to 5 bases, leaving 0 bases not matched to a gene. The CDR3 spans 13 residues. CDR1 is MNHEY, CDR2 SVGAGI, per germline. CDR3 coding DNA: TGTGCCAGCAGTTACTCGACAGGGACTGAAGCTTTCTTT. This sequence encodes CASSYSTGTEAFF.

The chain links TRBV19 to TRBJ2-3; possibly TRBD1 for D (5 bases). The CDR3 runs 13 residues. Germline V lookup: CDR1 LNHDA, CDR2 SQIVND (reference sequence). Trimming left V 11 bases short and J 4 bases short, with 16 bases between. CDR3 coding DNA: TGTGCCGGTACCACAAGGGGCGCAGATACGCAGTATTTT. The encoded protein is CAGTTRGADTQYF.

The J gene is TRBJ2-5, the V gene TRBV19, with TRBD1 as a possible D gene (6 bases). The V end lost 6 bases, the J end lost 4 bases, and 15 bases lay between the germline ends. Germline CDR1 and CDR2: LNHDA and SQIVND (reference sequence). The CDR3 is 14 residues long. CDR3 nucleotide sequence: TGTGCCAGTAGGGGACACTCTGGAGGAGAGACCCAGTACTTC. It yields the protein CASRGHSGGETQYF.

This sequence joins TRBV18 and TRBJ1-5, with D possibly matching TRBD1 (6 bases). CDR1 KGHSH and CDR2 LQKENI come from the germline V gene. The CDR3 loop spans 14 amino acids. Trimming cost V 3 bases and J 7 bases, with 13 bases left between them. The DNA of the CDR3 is TGTGCCAGCTCACCCTCAGGGGAGGGCCAGCCCCAGCATTTT. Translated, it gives CASSPSGEGQPQHF. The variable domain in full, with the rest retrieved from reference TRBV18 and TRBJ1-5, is NAGVMQNPRHLVRRRGQEARLRCSPMKGHSHVYWYRQLPEEGLKFMVYLQKENIIDESGMPKERFSAEFPKEGPSILRIQQVVRGDSAAYFCASSPSGEGQPQHFGDGTRLSIL.